This TCR beta chain was identified during a study of blood T cells in healthy people across ages. A J-beta primer mix and a sample-barcoded 5' primer were used in a second PCR of roughly 7 to 12 cycles. TCRdb re-called the 5' RACE reads through MiXCR, storing one row per CDR3 protein. The profile covers about 730,000 distinct CDR3 sequences, with roughly 43% appearing a single time and about 20% taken by the ten largest. With 6 bases removed from V and 3 bases from J, the gap between germline ends came to 14 bases. The CDR3 consists of 15 residues. Whole-study findings and limits: A roughly linear age-dependent decrease characterized TCR beta diversity per million T cells. Correlation between TCR beta diversity and naive T cell percentage was strong.

With respect to this clonotype: Antigen: not known.

This chain connects TRBV12-3 or TRBV12-4 to TRBJ1-4; D remains unclear. The source of this sequence is a woman aged 55 to 70 in good health. Sample: blood. CDR3 nucleotide sequence: TGTGCCAGCAGCTTTAGCGGCGGATCTAATGAAAAACTGTTTTTT. Amino acid sequence: CASSFSGGSNEKLFF.